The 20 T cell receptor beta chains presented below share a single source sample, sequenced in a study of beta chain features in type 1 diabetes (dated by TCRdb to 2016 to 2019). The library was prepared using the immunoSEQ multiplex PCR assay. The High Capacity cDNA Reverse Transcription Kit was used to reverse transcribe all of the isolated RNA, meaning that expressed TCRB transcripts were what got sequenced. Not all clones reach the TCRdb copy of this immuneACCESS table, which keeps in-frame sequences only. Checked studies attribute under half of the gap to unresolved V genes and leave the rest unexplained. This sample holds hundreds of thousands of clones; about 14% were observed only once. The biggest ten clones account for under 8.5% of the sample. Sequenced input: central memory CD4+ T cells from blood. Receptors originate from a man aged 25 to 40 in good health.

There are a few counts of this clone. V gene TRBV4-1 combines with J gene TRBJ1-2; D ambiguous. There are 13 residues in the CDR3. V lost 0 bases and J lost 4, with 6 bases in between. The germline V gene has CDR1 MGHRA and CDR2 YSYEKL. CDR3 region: CASSQDIGYGYTF. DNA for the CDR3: TGCGCCAGCAGCCAAGACATCGGCTATGGCTACACCTTC.

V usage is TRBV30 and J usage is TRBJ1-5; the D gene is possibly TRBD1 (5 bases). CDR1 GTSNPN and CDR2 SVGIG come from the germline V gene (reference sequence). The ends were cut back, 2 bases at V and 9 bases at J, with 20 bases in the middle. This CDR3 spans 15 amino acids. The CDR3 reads CAWSPPDTRPGPQHF. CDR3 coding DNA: TGTGCCTGGAGTCCCCCGGACACCCGGCCTGGGCCCCAGCATTTT.

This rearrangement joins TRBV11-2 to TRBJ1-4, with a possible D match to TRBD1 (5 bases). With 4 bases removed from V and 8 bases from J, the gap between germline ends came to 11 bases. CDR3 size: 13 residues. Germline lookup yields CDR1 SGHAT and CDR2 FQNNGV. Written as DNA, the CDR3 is TGTGCCAGCAGCTCCCGGGGGGACGAAAAACTGTTTTTT. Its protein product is CASSSRGDEKLFF.

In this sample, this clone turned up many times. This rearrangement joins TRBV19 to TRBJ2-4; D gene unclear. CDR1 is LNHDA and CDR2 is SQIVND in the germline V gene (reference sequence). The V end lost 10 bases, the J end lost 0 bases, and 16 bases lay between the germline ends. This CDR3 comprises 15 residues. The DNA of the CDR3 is TGTGCCACCTCCGACTTTTTGAAAGCCAAAAACATTCAGTACTTC. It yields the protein CATSDFLKAKNIQYF.

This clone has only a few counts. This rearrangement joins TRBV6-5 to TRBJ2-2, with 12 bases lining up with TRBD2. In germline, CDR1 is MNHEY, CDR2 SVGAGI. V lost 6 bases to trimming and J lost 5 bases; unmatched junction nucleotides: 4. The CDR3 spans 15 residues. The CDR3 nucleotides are TGTGCCAGCAGAGGACTAGCGGGATTAACCGGGGAGCTGTTTTTT. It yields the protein CASRGLAGLTGELFF.

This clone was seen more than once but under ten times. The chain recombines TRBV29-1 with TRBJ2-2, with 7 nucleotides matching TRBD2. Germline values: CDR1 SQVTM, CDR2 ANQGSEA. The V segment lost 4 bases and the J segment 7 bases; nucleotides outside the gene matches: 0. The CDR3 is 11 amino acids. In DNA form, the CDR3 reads TGCAGCGTTGGGGAGGGCGGGGAGCTGTTTTTT. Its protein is CSVGEGGELFF.

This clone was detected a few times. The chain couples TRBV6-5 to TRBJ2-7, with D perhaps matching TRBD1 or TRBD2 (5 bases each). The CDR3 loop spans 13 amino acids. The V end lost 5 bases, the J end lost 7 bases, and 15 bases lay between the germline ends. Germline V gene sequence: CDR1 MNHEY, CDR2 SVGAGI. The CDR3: CASSELGAKEQYV. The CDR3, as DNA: TGTGCCAGCAGTGAACTAGGGGCTAAAGAGCAGTACGTC.

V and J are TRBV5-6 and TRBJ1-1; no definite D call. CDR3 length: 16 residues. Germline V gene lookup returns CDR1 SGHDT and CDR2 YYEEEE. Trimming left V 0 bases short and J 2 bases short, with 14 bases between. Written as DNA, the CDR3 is TGTGCCAGCAGCTTGGATAGACGGGCCCTCAACACTGAAGCTTTCTTT. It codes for CASSLDRRALNTEAFF.

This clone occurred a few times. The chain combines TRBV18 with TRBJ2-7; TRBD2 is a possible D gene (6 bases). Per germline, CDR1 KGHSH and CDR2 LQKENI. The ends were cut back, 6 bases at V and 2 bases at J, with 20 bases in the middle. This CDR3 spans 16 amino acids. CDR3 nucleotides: TGTGCCAGCTCTCCGCAGAGTACTAGCAGAGCCTACGAGCAGTACGTC. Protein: CASSPQSTSRAYEQYV.

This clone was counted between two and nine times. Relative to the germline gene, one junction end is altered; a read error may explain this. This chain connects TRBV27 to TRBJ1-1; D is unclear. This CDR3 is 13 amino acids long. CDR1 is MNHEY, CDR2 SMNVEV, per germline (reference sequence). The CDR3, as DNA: TGTGCCAGCAGTATATCAAAGGCGGGGGAAGCTTTCTTT. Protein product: CASSISKAGEAFF.

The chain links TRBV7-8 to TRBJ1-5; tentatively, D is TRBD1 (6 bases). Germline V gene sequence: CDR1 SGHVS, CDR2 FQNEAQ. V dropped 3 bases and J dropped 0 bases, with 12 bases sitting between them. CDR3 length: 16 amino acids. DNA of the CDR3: TGTGCCAGCAGCTTGGGGGGGGCTCGTAGCAATCAGCCCCAGCATTTT. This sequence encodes CASSLGGARSNQPQHF.

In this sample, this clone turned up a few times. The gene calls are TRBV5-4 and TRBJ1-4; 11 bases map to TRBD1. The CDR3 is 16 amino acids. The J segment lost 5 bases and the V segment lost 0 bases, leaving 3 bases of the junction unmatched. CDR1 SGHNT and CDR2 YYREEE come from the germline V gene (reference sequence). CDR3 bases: TGTGCCAGCAGCTTGGGGACAGGGGGCGGAAATGAAAAACTGTTTTTT. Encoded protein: CASSLGTGGGNEKLFF. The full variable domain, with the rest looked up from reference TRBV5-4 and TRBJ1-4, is ETGVTQSPTHLIKTRGQQVTLRCSSQSGHNTVSWYQQALGQGPQFIFQYYREEENGRGNFPPRFSGLQFPNYSSELNVNALELDDSALYLCASSLGTGGGNEKLFFGSGTQLSVL.

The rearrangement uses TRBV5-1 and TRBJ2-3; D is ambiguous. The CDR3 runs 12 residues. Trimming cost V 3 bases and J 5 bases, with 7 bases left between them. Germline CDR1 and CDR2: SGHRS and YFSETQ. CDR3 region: CASSSGGDTQYF. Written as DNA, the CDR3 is TGCGCCAGCAGCTCCGGCGGAGATACGCAGTATTTT.

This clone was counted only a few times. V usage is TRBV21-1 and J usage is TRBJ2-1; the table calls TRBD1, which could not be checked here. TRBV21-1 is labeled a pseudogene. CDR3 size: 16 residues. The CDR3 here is CASSAPGQGLYNEQFF. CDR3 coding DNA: TGTGCCAGCAGCGCACCGGGACAGGGCCTCTACAATGAGCAGTTCTTC.

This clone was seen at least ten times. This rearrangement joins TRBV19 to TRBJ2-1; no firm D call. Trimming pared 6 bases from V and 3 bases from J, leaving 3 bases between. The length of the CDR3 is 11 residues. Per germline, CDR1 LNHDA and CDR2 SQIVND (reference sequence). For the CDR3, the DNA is TGTGCCAGTAGCGTCTACAATGAGCAGTTCTTC. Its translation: CASSVYNEQFF.

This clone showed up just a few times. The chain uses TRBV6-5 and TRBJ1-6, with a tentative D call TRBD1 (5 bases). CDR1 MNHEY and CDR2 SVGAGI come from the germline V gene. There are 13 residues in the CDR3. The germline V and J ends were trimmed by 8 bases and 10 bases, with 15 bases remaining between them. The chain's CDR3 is CASRAGLTSPLHF. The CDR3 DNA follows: TGTGCCAGCCGGGCGGGACTTACCTCACCCCTCCACTTT.

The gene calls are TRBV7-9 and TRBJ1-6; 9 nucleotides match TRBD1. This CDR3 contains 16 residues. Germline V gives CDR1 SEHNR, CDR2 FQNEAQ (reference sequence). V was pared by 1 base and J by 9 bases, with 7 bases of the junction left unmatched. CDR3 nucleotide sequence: TGTGCCAGCAGCTTAGTATCTCCGGGACAGGGTTCACCCCTCCACTTT. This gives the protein CASSLVSPGQGSPLHF.

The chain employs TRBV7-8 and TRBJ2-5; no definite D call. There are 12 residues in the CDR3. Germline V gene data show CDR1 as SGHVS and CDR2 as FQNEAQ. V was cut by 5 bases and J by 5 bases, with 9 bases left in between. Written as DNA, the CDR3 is TGTGCCAGCAGCCCACCGCGGGAGACCCAGTACTTC. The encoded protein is CASSPPRETQYF.

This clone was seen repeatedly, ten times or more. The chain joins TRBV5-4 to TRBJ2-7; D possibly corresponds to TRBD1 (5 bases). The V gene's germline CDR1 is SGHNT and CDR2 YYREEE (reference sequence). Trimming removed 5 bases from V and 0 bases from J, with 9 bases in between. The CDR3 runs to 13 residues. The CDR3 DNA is TGTGCCAGCAGACACAGGTCCTCCTACGAGCAGTACTTC. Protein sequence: CASRHRSSYEQYF.

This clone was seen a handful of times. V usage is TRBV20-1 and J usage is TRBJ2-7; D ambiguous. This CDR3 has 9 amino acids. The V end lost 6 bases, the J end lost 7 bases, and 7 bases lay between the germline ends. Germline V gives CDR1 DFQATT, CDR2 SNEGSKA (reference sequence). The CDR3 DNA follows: TGCAGTGCAGGGAAAGAGCAGTACGTC. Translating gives CSAGKEQYV.